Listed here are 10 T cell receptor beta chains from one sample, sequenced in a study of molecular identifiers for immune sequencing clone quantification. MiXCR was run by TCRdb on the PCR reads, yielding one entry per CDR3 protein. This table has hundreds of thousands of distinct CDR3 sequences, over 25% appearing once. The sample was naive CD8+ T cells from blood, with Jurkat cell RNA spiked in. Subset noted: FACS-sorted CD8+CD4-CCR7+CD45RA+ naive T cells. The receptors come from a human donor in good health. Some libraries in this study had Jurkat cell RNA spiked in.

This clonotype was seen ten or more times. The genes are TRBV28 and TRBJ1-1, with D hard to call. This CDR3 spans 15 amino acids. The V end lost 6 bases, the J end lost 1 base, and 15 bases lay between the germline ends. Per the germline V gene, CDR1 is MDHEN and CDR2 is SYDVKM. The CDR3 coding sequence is TGTGCCAGCAGCCCCGGCAGAATCAAGAACACTGAAGCTTTCTTT. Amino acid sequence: CASSPGRIKNTEAFF.

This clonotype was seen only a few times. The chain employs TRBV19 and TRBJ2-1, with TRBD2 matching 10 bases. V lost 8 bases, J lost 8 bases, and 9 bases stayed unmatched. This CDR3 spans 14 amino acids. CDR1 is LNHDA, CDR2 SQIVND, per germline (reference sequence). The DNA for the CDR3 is TGTGCCAGTGTCCCTAGCGGGAGAGCGTATGAGCAGTTCTTC. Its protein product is CASVPSGRAYEQFF.

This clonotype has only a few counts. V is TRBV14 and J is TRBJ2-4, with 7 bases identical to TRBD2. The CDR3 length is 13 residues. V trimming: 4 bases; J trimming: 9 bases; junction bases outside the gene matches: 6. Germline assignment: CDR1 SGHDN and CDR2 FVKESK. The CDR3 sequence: CASSPDWGGIQYF. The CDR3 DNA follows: TGTGCCAGCAGCCCGGACTGGGGGGGCATTCAGTACTTC.

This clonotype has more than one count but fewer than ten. CDR3 DNA: TGTGCCAGCAGCCAAGGGACAGGGGAGGGCGAGCAGTACTTC. Translating it yields CASSQGTGEGEQYF. The chain has TRBV7-9 and TRBJ2-7; 10 bases align to TRBD1. Germline loops: CDR1 SEHNR, CDR2 FQNEAQ (reference sequence). After removal of 5 bases from V and 6 bases from J, the junction contained 7 bases not matched to a gene. The CDR3 extends over 14 amino acids.

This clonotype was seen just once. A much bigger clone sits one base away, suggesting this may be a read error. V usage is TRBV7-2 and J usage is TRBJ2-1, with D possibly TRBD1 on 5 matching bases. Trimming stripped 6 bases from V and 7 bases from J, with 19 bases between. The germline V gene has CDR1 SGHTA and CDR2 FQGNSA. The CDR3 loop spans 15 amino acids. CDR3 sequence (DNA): TGTGCCAGCAGGTTAACATGGCAGGGTCTAAATGAGCAGTTCTTC. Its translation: CASRLTWQGLNEQFF.

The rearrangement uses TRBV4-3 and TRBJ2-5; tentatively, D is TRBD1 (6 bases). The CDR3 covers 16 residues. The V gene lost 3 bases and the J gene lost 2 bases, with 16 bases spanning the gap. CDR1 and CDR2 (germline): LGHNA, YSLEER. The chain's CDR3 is CASSHFWDTEQETQYF. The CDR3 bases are TGCGCCAGCAGCCACTTCTGGGACACGGAACAAGAGACCCAGTACTTC.

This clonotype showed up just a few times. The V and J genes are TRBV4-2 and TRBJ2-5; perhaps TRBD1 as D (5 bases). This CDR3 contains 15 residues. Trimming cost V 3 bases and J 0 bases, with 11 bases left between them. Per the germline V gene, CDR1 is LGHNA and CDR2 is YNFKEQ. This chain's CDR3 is CASSHFGAHQETQYF. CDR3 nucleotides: TGTGCCAGCAGCCATTTTGGGGCACACCAAGAGACCCAGTACTTC.

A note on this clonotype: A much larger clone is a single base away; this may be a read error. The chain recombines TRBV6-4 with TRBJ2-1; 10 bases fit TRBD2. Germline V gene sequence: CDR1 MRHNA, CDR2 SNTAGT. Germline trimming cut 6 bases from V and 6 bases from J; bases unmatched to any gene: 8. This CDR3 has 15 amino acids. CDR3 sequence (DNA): TGTGCCAGCAGCTCGGGACTAGCGTGTCGCAATGAGCAGTTCTTC. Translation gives CASSSGLACRNEQFF.

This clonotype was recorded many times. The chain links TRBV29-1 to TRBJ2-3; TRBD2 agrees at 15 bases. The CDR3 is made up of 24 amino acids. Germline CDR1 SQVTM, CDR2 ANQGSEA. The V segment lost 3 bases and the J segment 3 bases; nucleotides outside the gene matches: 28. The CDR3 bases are TGCAGCGTTGAGGGGGGGAATGGACTAGCGGGAGGGACCAGCGCCAGTCCCCAAACAGATACGCAGTATTTT. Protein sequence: CSVEGGNGLAGGTSASPQTDTQYF.

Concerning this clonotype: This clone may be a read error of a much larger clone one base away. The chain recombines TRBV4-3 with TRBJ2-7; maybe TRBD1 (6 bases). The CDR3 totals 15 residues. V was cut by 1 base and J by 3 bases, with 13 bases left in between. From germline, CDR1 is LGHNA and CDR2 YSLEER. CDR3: CASSQGQDRHYEQYF. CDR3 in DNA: TGCGCCAGCAGCCAAGGCCAAGACAGGCACTACGAGCAGTACTTC.